One T cell receptor (beta chain) is described in this entry. Its matching antigen is unknown. This sample is drawn from a study of vaccination and CD4 T cells after COVID-19. Study-level background: Investigators stimulated cells with overlapping spike peptides drawn from SARS-CoV-2, HCoV-NL63, HCoV-OC43 and HCoV-229E.

Study results and caveats: Convalescent patients displayed spike mono-reactivity in 304 of 307 vaccine-specific clones.

CD4+ T cells that had been cultured provided DNA sequenced with the Oncomine TCR Beta short-read assay. Using its own MiXCR run on the PCR reads, TCRdb lists one record per CDR3 protein. This table has some 5,300 distinct CDR3 sequences, 35% to 50% appearing once. As for treatment: roughly ten-day PBMC culture with coronavirus spike peptide pools or control peptides (ViraFEST assay). V dropped 5 bases and J dropped 4; count of bases not matched to a gene: 8. This CDR3 has 15 residues. Looked up from germline, CDR1 is SGHVS and CDR2 is FQNEAQ. J is TRBJ1-2 and V is TRBV7-8; 9 bases are shared with TRBD1. The sequenced sample consisted of CD4+ T cells from blood, cultured in vitro. The receptor's source is a human donor who had recovered from COVID-19. This CDR3 reads CASSPWDRESYGYTF. The DNA for the CDR3 is TGTGCCAGCAGCCCCTGGGACAGGGAGAGCTATGGCTACACCTTC.